A selection of T cell receptor beta chains follows, all from one sample in a study of blood T cell repertoires in COVID-19. Clones were read by immunoSEQ multiplex PCR, and TCRdb kept only the in-frame ones, dropping some. There are roughly 66,000 clones in the sample; approximately 79% occur only once, and under 7% lies in the top ten. The sample consisted of peripheral blood. The receptor source for this set is a man aged 55 to 70 with acute or convalescent COVID-19. CDR3s include the opening cysteine and the closing phenylalanine or tryptophan. D genes are given only for firm matches. Clone size is given for some rows only: seen once, a few or many times, or a class if the clone is expanded.

d_call	j_call	v_call	clone_size	cdr3_aa	cdr3_nt
NA	TRBJ1-2	TRBV7-2	few	CASSPDSTYGYTF	TGTGCCAGCAGCCCAGACAGTACCTATGGCTACACCTTC
NA	TRBJ2-7	TRBV27	NA	CASSGGTANSYEQYF	TGTGCCAGCAGTGGGGGGACTGCTAACTCCTACGAGCAGTACTTC
NA	TRBJ1-1	TRBV27	NA	CASGGDFSTEAFF	TGTGCCAGCGGGGGGGACTTTAGCACTGAAGCTTTCTTT
TRBD1	TRBJ1-3	TRBV18	NA	CASSPLTGEGNTIYF	TGTGCCAGCTCACCACTAACAGGGGAAGGAAACACCATATATTTT
TRBD1	TRBJ2-5	TRBV11-3	NA	CASSTGGLETQYF	TGTGCCAGCAGTACAGGGGGCTTGGAGACCCAGTACTTC
NA	TRBJ2-1	TRBV2	NA	CASSHAGQVEQFF	TGTGCCAGCAGTCATGCAGGGCAGGTAGAGCAGTTCTTC
TRBD1	TRBJ2-6	TRBV29-1	NA	CSVFTGGSGANVLTF	TGCAGCGTTTTTACAGGGGGCTCTGGGGCCAACGTCCTGACTTTC
NA	TRBJ1-5	TRBV19	once	CASKDRPYSNQPQHF	TGTGCCAGTAAAGACAGGCCGTATAGCAATCAGCCCCAGCATTTT
TRBD1	TRBJ2-7	TRBV3-1/TRBV3-2	NA	CASSSGQGSYEQYF	TGTGCCAGCAGCTCGGGACAGGGGAGCTACGAGCAGTACTTC
TRBD1	TRBJ1-6	TRBV6-2/TRBV6-3	NA	CASSPTGVGSPLHF	TGTGCCAGCAGCCCTACAGGGGTAGGGTCACCCCTCCACTTT
NA	TRBJ2-7	TRBV2	NA	CASSGQAYEQYF	TGTGCCAGCAGTGGACAGGCCTACGAGCAGTACTTC
NA	TRBJ1-4	TRBV4-3	NA	CASSQDGAGGGVNEKLFF	TGCGCCAGCAGCCAAGATGGGGCCGGTGGGGGGGTTAATGAAAAACTGTTTTTT
NA	TRBJ1-1	TRBV14	NA	CASSQATGEAFF	TGTGCCAGCAGCCAGGCGACGGGTGAAGCTTTCTTT
TRBD1	TRBJ1-5	TRBV19	few	CASSIRQGGGPQHF	TGTGCCAGTAGTATAAGGCAGGGGGGCGGGCCCCAGCATTTT
NA	TRBJ1-2	TRBV4-2	NA	CASSPSWTEGYGYTF	TGTGCCAGCAGCCCTTCCTGGACAGAGGGCTATGGCTACACCTTC
TRBD2	TRBJ2-2	TRBV5-5	once	CASSLASGGGGELFF	TGTGCCAGCAGCTTGGCTAGCGGGGGAGGCGGGGAGCTGTTTTTT
NA	TRBJ1-2	TRBV10-2	NA	CASSATGGPPYGGYTF	TGCGCCAGCAGTGCCACGGGGGGACCGCCCTATGGTGGCTACACCTTC
TRBD1	TRBJ1-2	TRBV5-4	NA	CASSALLGQYGYTF	TGTGCCAGCAGCGCCTTACTGGGACAGTATGGCTACACCTTC
TRBD1	TRBJ2-2	TRBV7-2	NA	CASSLEGTGGREELFF	TGTGCCAGCAGCTTAGAGGGGACAGGGGGCAGGGAGGAGCTGTTTTTT
TRBD1	TRBJ1-2	TRBV6-5	NA	CASSTGGAFYGYTF	TGTGCCAGCAGTACAGGGGGCGCATTCTATGGCTACACCTTC
NA	TRBJ1-2	TRBV9	NA	CASSVETALYGYTF	TGTGCCAGCAGCGTAGAGACAGCCCTTTATGGCTACACCTTC
TRBD1	TRBJ2-2	TRBV11-2	NA	CASSLAIQGASTGELFF	TGTGCCAGCAGCTTGGCCATACAGGGGGCGAGCACCGGGGAGCTGTTTTTT
NA	TRBJ1-5	TRBV18	NA	CASSPRDSINQPQHF	TGTGCCAGCTCACCCCGGGACTCCATTAATCAGCCCCAGCATTTT
NA	TRBJ1-1	TRBV5-1	NA	CASSTPPGVEAFF	TGCGCCAGCAGCACCCCCCCAGGGGTGGAAGCTTTCTTT
TRBD1	TRBJ2-1	TRBV3-1/TRBV3-2	NA	CASSHPPGTETYNEQFF	TGTGCCAGCAGCCATCCACCCGGGACAGAGACCTACAATGAGCAGTTCTTC
NA	TRBJ2-2	TRBV29-1	NA	CSVAPANTGELFF	TGCAGCGTGGCCCCAGCGAACACCGGGGAGCTGTTTTTT
TRBD1	TRBJ1-3	TRBV14	NA	CASSQTMGDRRGNTIYF	TGTGCCAGCAGCCAGACAATGGGGGACAGGCGTGGAAACACCATATATTTT
NA	TRBJ2-2	TRBV6-5	NA	CASGGGANTGELFF	TGTGCCAGCGGCGGCGGCGCGAACACCGGGGAGCTGTTTTTT
TRBD1	TRBJ2-2	TRBV30	NA	CAWRLGDRYTGELFF	TGTGCCTGGAGGCTAGGGGACAGATACACCGGGGAGCTGTTTTTT
NA	TRBJ1-6	TRBV27	NA	CASNPQGTNSPLHF	TGTGCCAGCAATCCGCAGGGGACTAATTCACCCCTCCACTTT
NA	TRBJ2-7	TRBV20-1	NA	CSLKTGYEQYF	TGCAGCCTTAAAACAGGCTACGAGCAGTACTTC
NA	TRBJ1-1	TRBV6-5	NA	CAAQVLNTEAFF	TGTGCCGCACAGGTGTTGAACACTGAAGCTTTCTTT
TRBD1	TRBJ1-5	TRBV2	NA	CASSVLGQGGNQPQHF	TGTGCCAGCAGCGTACTAGGACAGGGAGGGAATCAGCCCCAGCATTTT
NA	TRBJ2-3	TRBV11-2	NA	CASSLEVGRGAKDTQYF	TGTGCCAGCAGCTTAGAAGTAGGCAGGGGAGCGAAAGATACGCAGTATTTT
TRBD2	TRBJ2-1	TRBV5-5	NA	CASRERGLAHYNEQFF	TGTGCCAGCAGGGAACGGGGACTAGCTCACTACAATGAGCAGTTCTTC
NA	TRBJ2-1	TRBV5-1	NA	CASSSQGFSYNEQFF	TGCGCCAGCAGCTCTCAGGGGTTCTCCTACAATGAGCAGTTCTTC
NA	TRBJ2-3	TRBV5-6	NA	CASSSRGAKSDTQYF	TGTGCCAGCAGCTCCAGGGGGGCCAAGTCTGATACGCAGTATTTT
NA	TRBJ1-2	TRBV5-3	NA	CARSVETGSYGYTF	TGTGCCAGAAGCGTCGAAACAGGTTCCTATGGCTACACCTTC
TRBD1	TRBJ2-2	TRBV5-1	NA	CASSLIGTGATGELFF	TGCGCCAGCAGCTTGATTGGGACAGGCGCTACCGGGGAGCTGTTTTTT
NA	TRBJ1-6	TRBV6-5	NA	CASINSYNSPLHF	TGTGCCAGCATTAACAGCTATAATTCACCCCTCCACTTT